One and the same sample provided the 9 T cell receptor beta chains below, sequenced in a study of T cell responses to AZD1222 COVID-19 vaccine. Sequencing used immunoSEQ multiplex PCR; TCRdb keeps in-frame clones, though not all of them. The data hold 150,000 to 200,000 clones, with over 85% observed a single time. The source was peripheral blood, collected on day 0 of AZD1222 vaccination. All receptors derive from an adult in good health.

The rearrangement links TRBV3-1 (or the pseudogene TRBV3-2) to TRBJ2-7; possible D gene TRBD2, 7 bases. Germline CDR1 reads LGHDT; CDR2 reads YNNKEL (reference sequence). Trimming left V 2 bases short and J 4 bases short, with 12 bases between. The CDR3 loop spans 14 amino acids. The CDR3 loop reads CASSQRGTTYEQYF. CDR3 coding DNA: TGTGCCAGCAGCCAAAGGGGGACTACATACGAGCAGTACTTC.

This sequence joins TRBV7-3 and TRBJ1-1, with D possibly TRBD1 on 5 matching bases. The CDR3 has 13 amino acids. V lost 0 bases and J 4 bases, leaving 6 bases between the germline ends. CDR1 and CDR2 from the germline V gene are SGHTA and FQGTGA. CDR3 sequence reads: CASSLTGVTEAFF. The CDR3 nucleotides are TGTGCCAGCAGCTTAACAGGGGTCACTGAAGCTTTCTTT.

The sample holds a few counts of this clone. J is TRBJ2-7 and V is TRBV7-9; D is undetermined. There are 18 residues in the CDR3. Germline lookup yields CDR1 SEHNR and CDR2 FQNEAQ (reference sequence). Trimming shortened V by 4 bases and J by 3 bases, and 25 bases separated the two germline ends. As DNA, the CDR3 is TGTGCCAGCAGCTCGACCCCCGAAAATGCATATAGAGACTACGAGCAGTACTTC. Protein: CASSSTPENAYRDYEQYF.

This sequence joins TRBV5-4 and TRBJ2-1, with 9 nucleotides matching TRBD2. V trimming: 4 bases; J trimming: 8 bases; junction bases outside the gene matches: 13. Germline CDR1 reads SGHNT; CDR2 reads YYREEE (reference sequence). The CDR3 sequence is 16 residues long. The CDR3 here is CASSHWGRGGADEQFF. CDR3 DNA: TGTGCCAGCAGCCATTGGGGGCGGGGGGGCGCAGATGAGCAGTTCTTC.

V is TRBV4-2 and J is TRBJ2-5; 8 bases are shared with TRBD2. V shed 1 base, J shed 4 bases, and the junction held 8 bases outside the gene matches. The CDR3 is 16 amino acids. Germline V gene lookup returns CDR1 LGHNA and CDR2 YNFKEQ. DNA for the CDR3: TGTGCCAGCAGCCAAGCTATCGGGGGGGCCCTAGAGACCCAGTACTTC. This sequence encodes CASSQAIGGALETQYF.

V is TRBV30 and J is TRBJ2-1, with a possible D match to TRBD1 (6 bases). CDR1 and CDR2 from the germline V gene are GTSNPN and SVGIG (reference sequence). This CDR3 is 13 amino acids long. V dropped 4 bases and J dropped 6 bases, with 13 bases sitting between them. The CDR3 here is CAWNSGHFNEQFF. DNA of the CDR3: TGTGCCTGGAACTCGGGACATTTCAATGAGCAGTTCTTC.

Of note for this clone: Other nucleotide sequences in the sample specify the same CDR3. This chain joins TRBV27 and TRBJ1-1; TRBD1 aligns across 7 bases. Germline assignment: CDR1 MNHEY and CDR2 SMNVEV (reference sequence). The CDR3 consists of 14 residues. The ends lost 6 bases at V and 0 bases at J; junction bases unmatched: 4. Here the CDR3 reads CASSLDRVNTEAFF. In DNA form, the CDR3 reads TGTGCCAGCAGCCTCGACAGGGTGAACACTGAAGCTTTCTTT.

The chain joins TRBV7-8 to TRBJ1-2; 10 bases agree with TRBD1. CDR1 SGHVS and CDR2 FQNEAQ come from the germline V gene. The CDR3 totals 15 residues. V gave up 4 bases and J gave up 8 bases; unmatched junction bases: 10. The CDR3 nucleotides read TGTGCCAGCAGCTCCCAGACAGGGGGCGCTTGGGGCTACACCTTC. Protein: CASSSQTGGAWGYTF.

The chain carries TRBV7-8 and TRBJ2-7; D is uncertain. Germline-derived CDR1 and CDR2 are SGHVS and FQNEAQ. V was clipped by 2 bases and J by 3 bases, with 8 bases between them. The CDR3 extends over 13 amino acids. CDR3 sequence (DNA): TGTGCCAGCAGCTTACTGCAGATCTACGAGCAGTACTTC. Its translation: CASSLLQIYEQYF.